This T cell receptor beta chain was observed in a study of glioma-infiltrating T cells after dendritic cell vaccination. The protocol was immunoSEQ multiplex PCR, while the TCRdb copy is restricted to in-frame clones and leaves out a portion. The sample lists approximately 67,000 clones, around 86% occurring once. This clonotype was sampled from a human donor with glioblastoma. The input for sequencing was blood, taken before dendritic cell vaccination.

The CDR3 sequence: CASSAQTGYQETQYF. In nucleotides, the CDR3 is TGTGCCAGCAGCGCCCAGACAGGGTACCAAGAGACCCAGTACTTC. The chain has TRBV5-4 and TRBJ2-5, with 7 nucleotides matching TRBD1. The CDR3 covers 15 residues. Germline CDR1 is SGHNT and CDR2 is YYREEE (reference sequence). Unmatched junction bases numbered 6, after V lost 4 bases and J lost 0 bases.